A selection of T cell receptor beta chains follows, all from one sample in a study of blood T cells in healthy people across ages. TCRdb recomputed calls from the 5' RACE reads with MiXCR, one row per CDR3 protein. Here the sample spans under 2,000,000 distinct CDR3 sequences, about 50% being singletons. The material sequenced was blood. All receptors come from a woman between 35 and 50 years old in good health. CDR3s include the opening cysteine and the closing phenylalanine or tryptophan. Fields, in order: J gene, clone size, V gene, D gene, CDR3 protein, CDR3 DNA. A D gene is named only where the DNA matches it firmly. Rows give clone size only sometimes, using once, few, many, or a class for an expanded clone.

TRBJ2-7 . TRBV7-2 . CASTPGGRGNEQYF TGTGCCAGCACCCCTGGGGGACGCGGGAACGAGCAGTACTTC
TRBJ2-3 once TRBV6-2/TRBV6-3 TRBD2 CASRDSGLDTDTQYF TGTGCCAGCAGAGATTCGGGACTAGATACAGATACGCAGTATTTT
TRBJ2-3 . TRBV6-1 . CASSAQVSTDTQYF TGTGCCAGCAGTGCACAGGTTAGCACAGATACGCAGTATTTT
TRBJ2-7 . TRBV20-1 . CSARDRGSSSYEQYF TGCAGTGCTAGGGATAGGGGATCCAGCTCCTACGAGCAGTACTTC
TRBJ2-4 once TRBV28 . CASSPPGRGGQYF TGTGCCAGCAGTCCCCCTGGCAGGGGAGGGCAGTACTTC
TRBJ2-7 . TRBV6-5 TRBD1 CASSPRVGTGVYEQYF TGTGCCAGCAGCCCTAGGGTCGGGACAGGGGTATACGAGCAGTACTTC
TRBJ2-3 . TRBV18 . CASSFPRWHPGESDTQYF TGTGCCAGCTCATTCCCCCGGTGGCACCCTGGGGAATCGGATACGCAGTATTTT
TRBJ2-3 few TRBV11-2 TRBD2 CASSLMSGTSSFTDTQYF TGTGCCAGCAGCTTAATGTCCGGGACTAGCAGCTTCACAGATACGCAGTATTTT
TRBJ2-4 . TRBV11-2 . CASSLDPPGPGAKNIQYF TGTGCCAGCAGCTTAGACCCGCCGGGGCCAGGGGCCAAAAACATTCAGTACTTC
TRBJ2-2 . TRBV24-1 . CATSEPPAGELFF TGTGCCACCAGTGAACCGCCAGCCGGGGAGCTGTTTTTT
TRBJ1-4 . TRBV6-6 . CASSTDRSEKLFF TGTGCCAGCAGTACCGACAGATCTGAAAAACTGTTTTTT
TRBJ2-5 . TRBV7-9 . CASSLQEYQETQCF TGTGCCAGCAGCCTACAGGAATACCAAGAGACCCAGTGCTTC
TRBJ2-6 few TRBV27 . CASSQAGVPLSGANVLTF TGTGCCAGCAGTCAAGCAGGGGTTCCCCTCTCTGGGGCCAACGTCCTGACTTTC
TRBJ2-7 few TRBV4-3 . CASSQDEQGGYEQYF TGCGCCAGCAGCCAAGACGAACAGGGAGGGTACGAGCAGTACTTC
TRBJ2-7 many TRBV20-1 TRBD1 CSATGQGFGEQYF TGCAGTGCTACCGGACAGGGGTTTGGGGAGCAGTACTTC